The T cell receptor (beta chain) described here comes from a study of blood T cell repertoires in COVID-19. Background on the study: Acute and convalescent COVID-19 specimens originated in the United States, Italy and Spain. The cDNA or gDNA used as material had been derived from T cells, B-cell-depleted T cells, or PBMCs.

This CDR3 is 14 amino acids long. Germline CDR1 is LNHDA and CDR2 is SQIVND (reference sequence). V was clipped by 2 bases and J by 3 bases, with 11 bases between them. Per the original data handling: By means of reference gene primer amplification, nucleated cell counts were estimated. Produced via immunoSEQ multiplex PCR; TCRdb's table is partial and in-frame only. Clone size and the V and J calls come from that table; the DNA yielded D and trimming. The sample includes about 280,000 clones, 75% to 90% of them seen just once. This sequence joins TRBV19 and TRBJ2-7, with D unresolved. Source material: peripheral blood. This sequence was found in a woman in her forties or fifties who had recovered from COVID-19. The CDR3 loop is CASSITYADYEQYF. Here the CDR3 DNA reads TGTGCCAGTAGTATAACCTACGCGGACTACGAGCAGTACTTC.